The sequence of this T cell receptor (beta chain) was determined in a study of T cells after posttransplantation cyclophosphamide. Some clones are missing from TCRdb's copy, which holds only in-frame ones; the method was immunoSEQ multiplex PCR. The table lists tens of thousands of clones, 86% of them singletons. The germline V gene has CDR1 SGHTA and CDR2 FQGNSA. Deletions cut 4 bases from V and 10 bases from J, with 20 bases between. The CDR3 has 14 amino acids. Material for sequencing was PBMCs. The sequence derives from a man aged 30-40 years with a blood cancer, CMV-positive, and with a related stem cell donor. This chain links TRBV7-2 with TRBJ2-7; D call uncertain. This CDR3 reads CASSSVRFRLLQYF. The CDR3 DNA reads TGTGCCAGCAGCTCGGTCCGATTTCGTCTTCTACAGTACTTC.